This paragraph covers one T cell receptor (beta chain) sequence. This receptor's antigen is unknown. Base qualities are not recorded, but no much larger clone differs from it by a single base. The sample originates from a study of CD8 T cells in Susac syndrome (dated by TCRdb to between 2019 and 2020). Background for the entire study: Of the Susac syndrome patients who were sequenced, over five had clinically active disease and eight were in clinical remission. At the time of blood withdrawal, Susac syndrome patients were either therapy-naive, taking corticosteroids (with some also receiving IVIg), or on IVIg alone. Whether CD8+ T cell activation and differentiation in Susac syndrome was antigen driven was tested using repertoire sequencing.

CDR1 and CDR2 are read off the germline V gene as SGHVS and FQNEAQ. Taken from cysteine to phenylalanine, the CDR3 has 15 residues. Only CDR3 DNA is held: 45 bases, read in frame from base 1. V gives up 1 base and J gives up 2 bases, and the segment between their germline ends measures 9 bases. High-throughput TCR beta sequencing profiled peripheral blood CD8+ and CD4+ T cells from healthy donors, Susac syndrome patients and multiple sclerosis patients. The Susac syndrome patients fulfilled recently defined diagnostic criteria for definite or probable disease. CD8+ TEMRA cells were enriched by FACS, while bulk CD8+ and CD4+ T cells were purified by magnetic negative isolation. Blood was drawn into EDTA tubes, processed within 24 hours, and PBMCs were isolated by density gradient centrifugation. PBMCs intended for TCR sequencing were cryopreserved in liquid nitrogen and were subsequently thawed in a 37 degrees C water bath. The sorted or isolated CD4+, CD8+ and CD8+ TEMRA cells reached a purity of at least 90%.

RNA was extracted using the RNeasy kit, and about 0.45 to 1 ug of the RNA was reverse transcribed with random hexamers. TCR beta CDR3 regions were amplified with the immunoSEQ multiplex PCR assay covering 54 Vbeta and 13 Jbeta segments. PCR amplification bias was corrected by using a synthetic template baseline for primer optimization and computational correction. The study's processing was this. Only productive sequences were kept, with reads annotated to V, D and J genes according to IMGT and analyzed in immunoSEQ Analyzer. Clonality was computed as one minus Shannon entropy normalized by log2 of the number of productive unique sequences. Public and private clones were assessed among the 100 most prevalent clones of each patient and control. Clones were defined as Susac-specific if absent from the healthy and MS cohorts, from around 1,000 published viral clones and from other ImmuneACCESS disease sequences. In-frame beta chains were kept once TCRdb had trimmed the public reads at Q25 with fastp and called clones with MiXCR. CDR3 protein duplicates are merged, each entry listing the most common genes and DNA. These V and J calls derive from TCRdb rather than the authors' analysis. Counted in this sample were under 150,000 distinct CDR3 sequences; 85% to 95% of them appeared once. Together, the top ten hold about 0.14% of the sample.

Beyond this particular receptor, the publication reports: No clonal expansion was detected in the CD4+ T cell repertoire of Susac syndrome patients. The study acknowledged that relatively few individuals were included in the TCR sequencing and HLA analysis.

This clonotype was sampled from a human donor with Susac syndrome. The sequencing sample was made of CD4+ T cells from PBMCs. The chain is assembled from TRBV7-8 and TRBJ1-5; the D gene is not confidently resolved. The bases are TGTGCCAGCAGCTTAGGGAGGGTTGGCAATCAGCCCCAGCATTTT. The encoded protein is CASSLGRVGNQPQHF.